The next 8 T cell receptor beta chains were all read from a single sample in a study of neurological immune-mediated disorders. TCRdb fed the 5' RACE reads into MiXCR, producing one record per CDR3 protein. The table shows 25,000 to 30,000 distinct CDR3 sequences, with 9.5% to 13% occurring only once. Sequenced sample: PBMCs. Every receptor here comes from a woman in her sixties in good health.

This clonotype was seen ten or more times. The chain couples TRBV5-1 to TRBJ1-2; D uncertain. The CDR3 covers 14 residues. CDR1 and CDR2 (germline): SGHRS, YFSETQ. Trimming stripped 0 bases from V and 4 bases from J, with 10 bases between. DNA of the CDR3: TGCGCCAGCAGCTTGGATTGGGCAGGCTATGGCTACACCTTC. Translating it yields CASSLDWAGYGYTF.

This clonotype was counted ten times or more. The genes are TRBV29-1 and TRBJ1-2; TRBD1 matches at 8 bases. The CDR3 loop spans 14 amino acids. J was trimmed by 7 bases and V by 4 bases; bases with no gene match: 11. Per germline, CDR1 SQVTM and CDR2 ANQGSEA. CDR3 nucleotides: TGCAGCGTTGTTGTTCTCACAGGGACAGGTGGCTACACCTTC. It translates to CSVVVLTGTGGYTF.

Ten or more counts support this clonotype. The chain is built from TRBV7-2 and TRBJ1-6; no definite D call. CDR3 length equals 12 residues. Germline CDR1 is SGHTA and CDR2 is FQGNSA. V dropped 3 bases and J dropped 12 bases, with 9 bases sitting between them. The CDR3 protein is CASSFFQQPLHF. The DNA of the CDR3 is TGTGCCAGCAGCTTTTTTCAGCAACCCCTCCACTTT.

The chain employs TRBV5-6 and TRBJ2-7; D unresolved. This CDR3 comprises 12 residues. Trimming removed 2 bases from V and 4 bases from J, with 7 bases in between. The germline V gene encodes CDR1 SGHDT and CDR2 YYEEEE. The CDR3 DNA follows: TGTGCCAGCAGCTTAAGGAGTTACGAGCAGTACTTC. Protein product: CASSLRSYEQYF.

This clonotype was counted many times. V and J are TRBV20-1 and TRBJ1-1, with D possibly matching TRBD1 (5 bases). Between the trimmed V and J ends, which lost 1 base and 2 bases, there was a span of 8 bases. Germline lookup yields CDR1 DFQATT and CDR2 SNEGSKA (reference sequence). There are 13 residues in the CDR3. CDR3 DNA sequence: TGCAGTGCTAGAGGGACACTTAACACTGAAGCTTTCTTT. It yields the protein CSARGTLNTEAFF.

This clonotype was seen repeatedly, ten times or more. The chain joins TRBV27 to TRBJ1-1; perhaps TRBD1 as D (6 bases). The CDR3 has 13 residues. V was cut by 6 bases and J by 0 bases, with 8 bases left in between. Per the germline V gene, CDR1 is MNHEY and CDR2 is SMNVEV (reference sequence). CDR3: CASRNRVNTEAFF. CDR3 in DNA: TGTGCCAGCAGAAACAGGGTGAACACTGAAGCTTTCTTT.

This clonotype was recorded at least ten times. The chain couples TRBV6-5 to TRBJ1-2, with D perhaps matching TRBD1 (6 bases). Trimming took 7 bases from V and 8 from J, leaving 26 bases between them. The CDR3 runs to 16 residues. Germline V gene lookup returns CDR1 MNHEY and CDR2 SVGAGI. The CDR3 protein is CASNPEGGRSFDGYTF. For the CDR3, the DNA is TGTGCCAGCAACCCCGAGGGGGGGCGCTCATTCGACGGCTACACCTTC.

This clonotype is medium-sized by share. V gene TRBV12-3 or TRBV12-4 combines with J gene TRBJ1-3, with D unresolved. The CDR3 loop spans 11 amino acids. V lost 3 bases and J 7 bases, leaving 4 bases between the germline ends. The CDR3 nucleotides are TGTGCCAGCAGTTTCGGTAACACCATATATTTT. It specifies CASSFGNTIYF.